The rows below give T cell receptor beta chains drawn from one sample of a study of T-cell reconstitution after alpha-beta-depleted transplantation in children. Via MiXCR, TCRdb re-called the PCR reads, giving one row per CDR3 protein. The data show some 640,000 distinct CDR3 sequences, roughly 15% seen once. Sample: PBMCs from the stem cell graft donor, taken from the stem cell graft. Every receptor here comes from a human donor who donated a stem cell graft to a child with acute myeloid leukemia. Both conserved end residues are part of each CDR3.

V	J	CDR3
TRBV29-1	TRBJ2-5	CSVVPPPSGGSQETQYF
TRBV5-1	TRBJ2-1	CASSAGQGEGNEQFF
TRBV20-1	TRBJ2-7	CSVAPPQGGSYEQYF
TRBV29-1	TRBJ2-1	CSVYTRDRGFF
TRBV7-9	TRBJ2-3	CASSLVRPHTDTQYF
TRBV20-1	TRBJ2-5	CSASLGLRGETQYF
TRBV21-1	TRBJ1-5	CASSKRQIYSNQPQHF
TRBV28	TRBJ1-3	CASRPGTGGNTIYF
TRBV7-2	TRBJ2-3	CASSFTAFAQYF
TRBV29-1	TRBJ1-1	CSVRQGNTEASF
TRBV7-2	TRBJ2-3	CASSWASGGADTQYF
TRBV6-5	TRBJ2-5	CASSYPASGGQETQYF
TRBV20-1	TRBJ1-5	CSALLDRGGNQPQHF
TRBV30	TRBJ1-4	CAWSRVVGDEKLFF
TRBV20-1	TRBJ1-4	CSARGAGSEKLFF
TRBV7-2	TRBJ2-1	CASSLGQGGHNEQFF
TRBV7-2	TRBJ1-3	CASSQTGFRENTIYF
TRBV7-2	TRBJ1-6	CASSPHRQGTPYSPLHF
TRBV20-1	TRBJ2-6	CSAIPPKGAGANVLTF
TRBV6-2/TRBV6-3	TRBJ2-7	CASSNPLSTLTDPYEQYF
TRBV20-1	TRBJ2-1	CSASTARGLEFF
TRBV12-3/TRBV12-4	TRBJ2-2	CASGSGVGNHGELFF
TRBV20-1	TRBJ2-3	CSASGGISTDTQYF
TRBV7-6	TRBJ2-6	CASSLGVTRELGSGANVLTF
TRBV28	TRBJ1-2	CASSSTGSGDYGYTF
TRBV12-3/TRBV12-4	TRBJ1-1	CASSPGWGTEAFF
TRBV6-2/TRBV6-3	TRBJ2-3	CASSIAASTDTQYF
TRBV15	TRBJ2-6	CATSTPGGDVLTF
TRBV12-3/TRBV12-4	TRBJ2-5	CASSLMETQYF
TRBV24-1	TRBJ2-1	CATSEGLETLPGEQFF
TRBV6-1	TRBJ1-6	CASSVGPPELHNSPLHF
TRBV7-2	TRBJ2-7	CASSRRTSGAHYEQYF
TRBV27	TRBJ1-1	CASSQGPVNTEAFF
TRBV6-1	TRBJ2-1	CASTRLAESNEQFF
TRBV20-1	TRBJ2-1	CSARSPDRSSYNEQFF
TRBV7-9	TRBJ1-4	CASSFPGQANEKLFF
TRBV10-1	TRBJ2-3	CASSESTGFVSTDTQYF
TRBV30	TRBJ1-2	CAGLPMNNYGYTF
TRBV27	TRBJ2-5	CASSSAPKETQYF
TRBV27	TRBJ1-1	CASKASGSNTEAFF
TRBV6-5	TRBJ1-5	CASSYERDQPQHF
TRBV10-3	TRBJ1-2	CAISESRGYGYTF
TRBV5-5	TRBJ1-6	CASSLDPLGSPLHF
TRBV12-3/TRBV12-4	TRBJ2-1	CASSLSEGRVSYNEQFF